Sequencing of this TCR beta chain was carried out in a study of blood T cell repertoires in COVID-19. About the research overall: The origin of the acute and convalescent COVID-19 samples was the United States, Italy and Spain. T cells, B-cell-depleted T cells, or PBMCs provided the cDNA or gDNA that served as material.

Followed longitudinally, the Seattle patients had been enrolled during active infection. The V gene end was trimmed by 7 bases and the J gene end by 2 bases; junction bases not matched to a gene: 8. The germline CDR1 and CDR2 sequences are SNHLY and FYNNEI. CDR3 length equals 15 residues. Profiling relied on immunoSEQ multiplex PCR, and the TCRdb table lists in-frame clones only, not all of them. This table holds 250,000 to 400,000 clones, 75% to 90% found once. The TCR was taken from a woman in her twenties or thirties with COVID-19, enrolled during active disease. The specimen sequenced was peripheral blood. J is TRBJ2-5 and V is TRBV2; TRBD1 aligns across 9 bases. The CDR3 loop is CASNLDRGYQETQYF. The CDR3 DNA sequence: TGTGCCAGCAACCTGGACAGGGGTTATCAAGAGACCCAGTACTTC.